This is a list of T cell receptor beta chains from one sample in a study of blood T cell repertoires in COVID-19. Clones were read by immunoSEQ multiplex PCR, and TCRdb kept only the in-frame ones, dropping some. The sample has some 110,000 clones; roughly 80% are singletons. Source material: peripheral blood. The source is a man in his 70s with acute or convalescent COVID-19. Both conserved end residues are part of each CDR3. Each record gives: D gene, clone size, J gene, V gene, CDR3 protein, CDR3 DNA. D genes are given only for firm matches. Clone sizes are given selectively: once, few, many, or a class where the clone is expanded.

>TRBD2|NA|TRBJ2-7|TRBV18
CASSLTLAGVEEQYF
TGTGCCAGCTCACTCACACTAGCGGGAGTGGAGGAGCAGTACTTC
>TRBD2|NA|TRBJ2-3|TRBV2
CASSENSGRVGDTQYF
TGTGCCAGCAGTGAAAATAGCGGGAGGGTTGGTGATACGCAGTATTTT
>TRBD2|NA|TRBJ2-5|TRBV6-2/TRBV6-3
CASSSQGGVETQYF
TGTGCCAGCAGTTCTCAGGGAGGGGTAGAGACCCAGTACTTC
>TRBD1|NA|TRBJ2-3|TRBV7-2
CASSFVGDRGDTQYF
TGTGCCAGCAGCTTTGTTGGGGACAGGGGTGATACGCAGTATTTT
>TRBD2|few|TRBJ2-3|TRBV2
CASHFSGDDNTQYF
TGTGCCAGCCACTTTAGCGGGGACGATAATACGCAGTATTTT
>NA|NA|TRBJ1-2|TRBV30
CAWTLYLRQTYGYTF
TGTGCCTGGACCTTGTACTTGAGGCAGACCTATGGCTACACCTTC
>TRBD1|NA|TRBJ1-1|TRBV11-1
CASSPPGTGLGTEAFF
TGTGCCAGCAGCCCGCCCGGGACAGGGCTTGGCACTGAAGCTTTCTTT
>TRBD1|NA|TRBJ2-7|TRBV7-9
CASSSGDRGYEQYF
TGTGCCAGCAGCTCTGGGGACAGGGGATACGAGCAGTACTTC
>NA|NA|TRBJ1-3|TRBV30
CAWSVASGNTIYF
TGTGCCTGGAGTGTGGCCTCTGGAAACACCATATATTTT
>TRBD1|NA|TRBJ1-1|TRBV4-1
CASRDREVEWLNTEAFF
TGCGCCAGCAGGGACAGGGAGGTCGAGTGGTTGAACACTGAAGCTTTCTTT
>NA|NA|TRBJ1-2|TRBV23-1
CASSPQDGYTF
TGCGCCAGCAGTCCACAGGATGGCTACACCTTC
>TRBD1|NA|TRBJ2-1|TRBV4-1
CASRPGGGLIHNEQFF
TGCGCCAGCAGGCCAGGGGGCGGCTTAATCCACAATGAGCAGTTCTTC
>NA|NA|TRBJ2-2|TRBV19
CASSMISGQINTGELFF
TGTGCCAGTAGTATGATCAGCGGACAGATTAACACCGGGGAGCTGTTTTTT
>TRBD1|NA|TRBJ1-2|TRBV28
CASSATGGADYGYTF
TGTGCCAGCAGTGCAACAGGGGGCGCCGACTATGGCTACACCTTC
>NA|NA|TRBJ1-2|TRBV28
CASSSPGNPNYGYTF
TGTGCCAGCAGCTCCCCGGGAAACCCGAACTATGGCTACACCTTC
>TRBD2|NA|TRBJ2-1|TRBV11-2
CASSLSGSSYNEQFF
TGTGCCAGCAGCCTCAGCGGGAGCTCCTACAATGAGCAGTTCTTC
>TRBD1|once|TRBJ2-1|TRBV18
CASSPMEQGRPYNEQFF
TGTGCCAGCTCTCCCATGGAACAGGGGCGTCCCTACAATGAGCAGTTCTTC
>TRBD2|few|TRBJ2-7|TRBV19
CASSPGLAGGEQYF
TGTGCCAGTAGTCCCGGACTAGCGGGAGGGGAGCAGTACTTC
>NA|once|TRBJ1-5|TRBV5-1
CASSLGGSNQPQHF
TGCGCCAGCAGCTTGGGAGGTAGCAATCAGCCCCAGCATTTT
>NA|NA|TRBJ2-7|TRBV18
CASSPAGSFPYEQYF
TGTGCCAGCTCACCAGCTGGCAGTTTCCCCTACGAGCAGTACTTC
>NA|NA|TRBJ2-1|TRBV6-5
CASSLRGSYNEQFF
TGTGCCAGCAGTCTCCGGGGCTCCTACAATGAGCAGTTCTTC
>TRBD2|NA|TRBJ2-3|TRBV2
CASSSGSYDTQYF
TGTGCCAGCAGTAGCGGGAGTTACGATACGCAGTATTTT
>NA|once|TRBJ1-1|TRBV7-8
CASSLNRVRVGRLDTEAFF
TGTGCCAGCAGCTTAAACAGGGTCAGGGTCGGACGGTTGGACACTGAAGCTTTCTTT
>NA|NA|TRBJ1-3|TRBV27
CASSFNSGNTIYF
TGTGCCAGCAGTTTTAACTCTGGAAACACCATATATTTT
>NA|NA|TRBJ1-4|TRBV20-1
CSASRAGLDEKLFF
TGCAGTGCTAGTCGAGCGGGGCTTGACGAAAAACTGTTTTTT
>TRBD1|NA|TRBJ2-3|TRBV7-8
CASSLGPGGGTDTQYF
TGTGCCAGCAGCTTAGGGCCAGGGGGCGGCACAGATACGCAGTATTTT
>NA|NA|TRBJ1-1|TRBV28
CASSQGGGTEAFF
TGTGCCAGCAGCCAGGGCGGGGGCACTGAAGCTTTCTTT
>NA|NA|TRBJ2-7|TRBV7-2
CASSSPTREQYF
TGTGCCAGCAGCTCCCCTACTCGGGAGCAGTACTTC
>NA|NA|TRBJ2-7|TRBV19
CASSLADEQYF
TGTGCCAGTAGTTTAGCGGACGAGCAGTACTTC
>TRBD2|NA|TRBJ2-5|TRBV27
CASSRIPGLAGGQETQYF
TGTGCCAGCAGCCGAATTCCGGGACTAGCGGGAGGGCAAGAGACCCAGTACTTC
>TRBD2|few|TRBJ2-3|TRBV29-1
CSVLGLAGTDTQYF
TGCAGCGTACTAGGACTAGCGGGAACAGATACGCAGTATTTT
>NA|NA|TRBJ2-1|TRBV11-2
CASRKTEALPQFF
TGTGCCAGCAGGAAGACCGAGGCTCTACCACAGTTCTTC
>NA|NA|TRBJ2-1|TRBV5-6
CASRPTGSGEQFF
TGTGCCAGCAGGCCAACAGGGTCAGGGGAGCAGTTCTTC
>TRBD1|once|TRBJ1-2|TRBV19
CASSEGTVGYGYTF
TGTGCCAGTAGTGAGGGGACAGTCGGCTATGGCTACACCTTC
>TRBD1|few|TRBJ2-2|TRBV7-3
CASSPTGTGGPGELFF
TGTGCCAGCAGCCCCACCGGGACAGGGGGCCCCGGGGAGCTGTTTTTT
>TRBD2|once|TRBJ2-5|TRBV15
CATSRTSGEETQYF
TGTGCCACCAGCAGGACTAGCGGGGAAGAGACCCAGTACTTC
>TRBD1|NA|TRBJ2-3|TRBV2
CASSIQGTHTDTQYF
TGTGCCAGCAGTATACAGGGGACCCACACAGATACGCAGTATTTT
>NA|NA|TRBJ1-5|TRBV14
CASSQGAGQPQHF
TGTGCCAGCAGCCAGGGGGCCGGTCAGCCCCAGCATTTT
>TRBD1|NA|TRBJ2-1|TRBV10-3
CAITKTGGSWNNEQFF
TGTGCCATCACGAAAACAGGGGGCTCTTGGAACAATGAGCAGTTCTTC
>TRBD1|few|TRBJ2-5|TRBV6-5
CASSYQGAETQYF
TGTGCCAGCAGTTACCAGGGGGCAGAGACCCAGTACTTC